This note documents a single TCR beta chain sequence. Its antigen is undetermined. The data derive from a study of T cell responses to AZD1222 COVID-19 vaccine. Regarding the study as a whole: Seropositive AZD1222 recipients at baseline numbered only five or six.

Libraries were prepared by immunoSEQ multiplex PCR; TCRdb keeps only in-frame clonotypes and omits some of them. The table has 150,000 to 200,000 clones, roughly 93% seen once; the top ten hold about 3.9%. With 7 bases removed from V and 6 bases from J, the gap between germline ends came to 13 bases. The CDR3 spans 12 residues. Germline CDR1 GTSNPN, CDR2 SVGIG (reference sequence). The sample here was peripheral blood, taken on day 0 of AZD1222 vaccination. This chain joins TRBV30 and TRBJ1-3; D gene ambiguous. The sequence was obtained from an adult in good health. The CDR3 region is CALTDGENTIYF. DNA for the CDR3: TGTGCCTTGACGGACGGAGAAAACACCATATATTTT.